This T cell receptor (beta chain) appears in the sequencing data of a study of T cell clones after liver transplantation. Method: immunoSEQ multiplex PCR; TCRdb's copy keeps in-frame clones and lacks some. The data show about 120,000 clones, 90% seen once. Sorting of unstimulated PBMCs yielded separate CD3+CD4+ and CD3+CD8+ fractions. The CDR3 sequence is 11 residues long. From germline, CDR1 is DFQATT and CDR2 SNEGSKA (reference sequence). Trimming removed 4 bases from V and 1 base from J, with 4 bases in between. The sample consisted of CD4+ T cells from blood, taken 12 months after liver transplant. The receptor was isolated from a human patient who received a liver transplant. Some T cells may be transferred from the graft donor. The rearrangement links TRBV20-1 to TRBJ1-2; the D is unclear. The CDR3 DNA is TGCAGTGCTAACAGTAACTATGGCTACACCTTC. Translating it yields CSANSNYGYTF.